Below are 29 T cell receptor beta chains sequenced from a single sample in a study of blood T cells in healthy people across ages. A second 7 to 11 cycle PCR used barcoded and J-beta primers. MiXCR, run by TCRdb on the 5' RACE reads, gives a single entry per CDR3 protein. The sample yields fewer than 1,200,000 distinct CDR3 sequences, less than 25% seen once. These same records also appear under a second study, on T cells of mothers and their children.

Sequenced material: blood. These receptors all come from a girl aged 2 to 9 in good health.

This chain's CDR3 is CASSALAGTRDQYF. For the CDR3, the DNA is TGTGCCAGCTCCGCGCTAGCGGGGACGCGGGATCAGTACTTC. The chain employs TRBV18 and TRBJ2-4; 9 bases fit TRBD2. Trimming cost V 6 bases and J 12 bases; bases outside gene matches: 12. There are 14 residues in the CDR3. The V gene's germline CDR1 is KGHSH and CDR2 LQKENI.

This clonotype was seen only a few times. The gene calls are TRBV5-1 and TRBJ2-5, with a possible D match to TRBD2 (6 bases). V was pared by 1 base and J by 2 bases, with 12 bases between. Per germline, CDR1 SGHRS and CDR2 YFSETQ. The length of the CDR3 is 15 residues. CDR3 nucleotide sequence: TGCGCCAGCAGCTTGACCGGGAGAGGACAAGAGACCCAGTACTTC. Translation: CASSLTGRGQETQYF.

V and J are TRBV7-6 and TRBJ2-1; maybe TRBD1 (6 bases). The CDR3 has 16 amino acids. Germline V gene lookup returns CDR1 SGHVS and CDR2 FNYEAQ. Trimming took off 3 bases at V and 2 bases at J, with 14 bases between the two ends. The CDR3, as DNA: TGTGCCAGCAGCTTTGAACAGGGAAATCCCTACAATGAGCAGTTCTTC. It translates to CASSFEQGNPYNEQFF.

The J gene is TRBJ1-3, the V gene TRBV28; no firm D call. The germline gives CDR1 MDHEN, CDR2 SYDVKM. This CDR3 region has 15 residues. Trimming removed 9 bases at V and 0 bases at J, with 15 bases between. The CDR3 DNA follows: TGTGCCAGTACCGGACGGATAAGCTCTGGAAACACCATATATTTT. Translation gives CASTGRISSGNTIYF. Filled out from reference TRBV28 and TRBJ1-3, the complete variable domain reads DVKVTQSSRYLVKRTGEKVFLECVQDMDHENMFWYRQDPGLGLRLIYFSYDVKMKEKGDIPEGYSVSREKKERFSLILESASTNQTSMYLCASTGRISSGNTIYFGEGSWLTVV.

In this sample, this clonotype turned up a few times. This rearrangement joins TRBV7-9 to TRBJ2-3; no reliable D call. V was pared by 5 bases and J by 1 base, with 10 bases between. The germline V gene encodes CDR1 SEHNR and CDR2 FQNEAQ (reference sequence). The CDR3 totals 14 residues. CDR3 DNA sequence: TGTGCCAGCAGCCACCGTGAGGGCACAGATACGCAGTATTTT. Translation: CASSHREGTDTQYF.

This chain uses TRBV7-9 with TRBJ1-2, with 7 positions matching TRBD1. The CDR3 totals 12 residues. V lost 6 bases to trimming and J lost 6 bases; unmatched junction nucleotides: 4. The germline gives CDR1 SEHNR, CDR2 FQNEAQ (reference sequence). CDR3 region: CASRGGPDGYTF. The CDR3 DNA sequence: TGTGCCAGCAGAGGGGGCCCGGATGGCTACACCTTC. Variable domain in full (rest from reference TRBV7-9 and TRBJ1-2): DTGVSQNPRHKITKRGQNVTFRCDPISEHNRLYWYRQTLGQGPEFLTYFQNEAQLEKSRLLSDRFSAERPKGSFSTLEIQRTEQGDSAMYLCASRGGPDGYTFGSGTRLTVV.

The chain combines TRBV20-1 with TRBJ1-2; D is uncertain. The CDR3 runs 15 residues. V dropped 0 bases and J dropped 4 bases, with 15 bases sitting between them. Germline values: CDR1 DFQATT, CDR2 SNEGSKA (reference sequence). CDR3: CSARDFPGPSYGYTF. The CDR3 nucleotides read TGCAGTGCTAGAGACTTTCCCGGGCCCTCCTATGGCTACACCTTC.

The chain recombines TRBV12-3 or TRBV12-4 with TRBJ1-1; TRBD1 might be the D (5 bases). This CDR3 spans 14 amino acids. Trimming pared 1 base from V and 4 bases from J, leaving 10 bases between. The CDR3 nucleotides read TGTGCCAGCAGTTTAGAGGCGGGGGTCACTGAAGCTTTCTTT. This encodes CASSLEAGVTEAFF.

The V call is TRBV7-2, the J call TRBJ2-1; D is ambiguous. Germline CDR1 SGHTA, CDR2 FQGNSA. V lost 1 base and J lost 13, with 11 bases in between. There are 12 residues in the CDR3. The CDR3 loop reads CASSLDNQIQFF. In nucleotides, the CDR3 is TGTGCCAGCAGCTTAGACAACCAGATTCAGTTCTTC.

The rearrangement links TRBV28 to TRBJ2-7; possibly TRBD2 for D (5 bases). The V end was cut by 6 bases, the J end by 8 bases, with 14 bases between. Germline V lookup: CDR1 MDHEN, CDR2 SYDVKM. The CDR3 loop spans 12 amino acids. The CDR3 DNA reads as TGTGCCAGCAGCAACGAGGGTATAAAGCAGTACTTC. This sequence encodes CASSNEGIKQYF.

This rearrangement joins TRBV7-8 to TRBJ2-3; D remains unclear. Between the trimmed V and J ends, which lost 4 bases and 1 base, there was a span of 6 bases. The CDR3 totals 13 residues. Germline V gives CDR1 SGHVS, CDR2 FQNEAQ. The CDR3 sequence: CASSSIRTDTQYF. The CDR3 DNA reads as TGTGCCAGCAGCTCCATCCGCACAGATACGCAGTATTTT.

The chain has TRBV10-3 and TRBJ2-5; 9 bases match TRBD1. The end of the DNA is better explained by TRBJ2-7, so the J call may be wrong. Germline V CDR1 and CDR2: ENHRY, SYGVKD. This CDR3 has 15 amino acids. The CDR3 nucleotides read TGTGCCATCAGTGCCGGGACAGGGTCGCCCTACGAGCAGTACTTC. Translated: CAISAGTGSPYEQYF.

This clonotype was counted a few times. The J gene is TRBJ1-1, the V gene TRBV7-3; D possibly corresponds to TRBD1 (5 bases). Per germline, CDR1 SGHTA and CDR2 FQGTGA. The V gene lost 3 bases and the J gene lost 5 bases, with 13 bases spanning the gap. The CDR3 extends over 14 amino acids. The CDR3 is CASSLTASTTEAFF. The CDR3 DNA reads as TGTGCCAGCAGCTTGACAGCCTCTACTACTGAAGCTTTCTTT.

This clonotype came up once. This sequence joins TRBV29-1 and TRBJ1-1, with D unresolved. The CDR3 contains 13 residues. Germline assignment: CDR1 SQVTM and CDR2 ANQGSEA. Trimming shortened V by 4 bases and J by 0 bases, and 9 bases separated the two germline ends. The CDR3 sequence: CSVVKIMNTEAFF. The CDR3 DNA follows: TGCAGCGTTGTGAAGATTATGAACACTGAAGCTTTCTTT.

This clonotype has just a few counts. The genes are TRBV11-3 and TRBJ2-7, with 10 bases identical to TRBD1. The CDR3 spans 14 residues. Per the germline V gene, CDR1 is SGHNT and CDR2 is YENEEA. The ends lost 5 bases at V and 7 bases at J; junction bases unmatched: 8. DNA of the CDR3: TGTGCCAGCAGCCAGGACAGGGGGTTTCAGGAGCAGTACTTC. Translating it yields CASSQDRGFQEQYF.

CDR3: CASSYSLAFEDISYNEQFF. The DNA for the CDR3 is TGTGCCAGCAGTTACTCGTTGGCCTTCGAAGACATCTCCTACAATGAGCAGTTCTTC. V and J are TRBV6-2 or TRBV6-3 and TRBJ2-1; the D is unclear. V was clipped by 0 bases and J by 0 bases, with 18 bases between them. The CDR3 is 19 amino acids. Germline lookup yields CDR1 MNHEY and CDR2 SVGEGT.

A few counts support this clonotype. The chain has TRBV27 and TRBJ1-2, with D perhaps matching TRBD1 (5 bases). V lost 0 bases and J 4 bases, leaving 9 bases between the germline ends. The CDR3 is 14 amino acids. The germline V gene has CDR1 MNHEY and CDR2 SMNVEV (reference sequence). CDR3 coding DNA: TGTGCCAGCAGTTTATCGGAGGGGAGCTATGGCTACACCTTC. It is translated as CASSLSEGSYGYTF.

This chain joins TRBV24-1 and TRBJ1-2, with D possibly being TRBD1 (5 bases). V was clipped by 2 bases and J by 7 bases, with 7 bases between them. This CDR3 is 12 amino acids long. Germline assignment: CDR1 KGHDR and CDR2 SFDVKD. CDR3 region: CATSDWGGGYTF. The CDR3 DNA reads TGTGCCACCAGTGATTGGGGCGGTGGCTACACCTTC.

This chain uses TRBV7-8 with TRBJ2-5; D call uncertain. The V end was cut by 1 base, the J end by 1 base, with 13 bases between. This CDR3 has 16 residues. Germline V gives CDR1 SGHVS, CDR2 FQNEAQ. In nucleotides, the CDR3 is TGTGCCAGCAGCTTAGTCGTAGGGCCCCCCCAAGAGACCCAGTACTTC. This translates into CASSLVVGPPQETQYF.

The table lists this clonotype with a few counts. The chain joins TRBV6-2 or TRBV6-3 to TRBJ2-5; D uncertain. The J call may be wrong; the DNA end is better matched by TRBJ2-1. CDR3 length equals 13 residues. Germline V gene data show CDR1 as MNHEY and CDR2 as SVGEGT. The CDR3 region is CASSSPLENEQFF. The CDR3 nucleotides read TGTGCCAGCAGTTCGCCCCTGGAGAATGAGCAGTTCTTC.

This clonotype was seen a single time. A junction end diverges from the germline sequence, so it may reflect a read error. V usage is TRBV28 and J usage is TRBJ1-1; the D gene is possibly TRBD1 (5 bases). In germline, CDR1 is MDHEN, CDR2 SYDVKM. This CDR3 spans 13 amino acids. For the CDR3, the DNA is TGTGCCAGTAGTTTACCCCAACAGGAGGAAGCTTTCTTT. This translates into CASSLPQQEEAFF.

This clonotype was found a few times. Relative to the germline gene, one junction end is altered; a read error may explain this. J is TRBJ2-5 and V is TRBV7-9; weak D call: TRBD1 (6 bases). CDR3 length equals 14 residues. Germline V lookup: CDR1 SEHNR, CDR2 FQNEAQ (reference sequence). The CDR3 DNA reads as TGTGCCAGCAGCTTAGTTTCAGGGGAAGAGGCCCAGTACTTC. Translated, it gives CASSLVSGEEAQYF.

This clonotype appeared a few times. As DNA, the CDR3 is TGTGCCAGCAGCCAAGGAGGGTCCAACACCGGGGAGCTGTTTTTT. It yields the protein CASSQGGSNTGELFF. This chain joins TRBV3-1 and TRBJ2-2; D may be TRBD2 (5 bases). The V end was cut by 1 base, the J end by 2 bases, with 8 bases between. The CDR3 has 15 residues. Per germline, CDR1 LGHDT and CDR2 YNNKEL (reference sequence).

This clonotype has only a few counts. J is TRBJ1-3 and V is TRBV6-6; TRBD1 might be the D (6 bases). Germline V CDR1 and CDR2: MNHNY, SVGAGI (reference sequence). This CDR3 is built from 14 residues. Trimming took off 4 bases at V and 2 bases at J, with 9 bases between the two ends. This CDR3 is CASSSTGPGNTIYF. As DNA, the CDR3 is TGTGCCAGCAGTTCGACAGGTCCTGGAAACACCATATATTTT.

The chain recombines TRBV6-5 with TRBJ2-7; D gene ambiguous. Per germline, CDR1 MNHEY and CDR2 SVGAGI. Trimming stripped 8 bases from V and 1 base from J, with 15 bases between. This CDR3 comprises 14 residues. CDR3 DNA: TGTGCCAGCCGACCCTCGTTGGGGTCCTACGAGCAGTACTTC. Translating it yields CASRPSLGSYEQYF.

This clonotype appeared a few times. This chain links TRBV29-1 with TRBJ2-1, with TRBD2 identical over 10 bases. The CDR3 runs to 13 residues. Germline V gene lookup returns CDR1 SQVTM and CDR2 ANQGSEA. With V trimmed by 7 bases and J by 6 bases, 6 bases remained unmatched. The CDR3 DNA is TGCAGCGAGAGCGGACTAGCGGCCAATGAGCAGTTCTTC. As protein: CSESGLAANEQFF.

The rearrangement joins TRBV12-3 or TRBV12-4 to TRBJ2-5; tentative D call: TRBD2 (5 bases). Deletions cut 4 bases from V and 2 bases from J, with 11 bases between. This CDR3 is 14 amino acids long. The chain's CDR3 is CASSYTRKQETQYF. The CDR3 DNA reads as TGTGCCAGCAGTTACACTAGAAAGCAAGAGACCCAGTACTTC.

In its sample, this clonotype was seen a few times. V and J are TRBV3-1 and TRBJ2-2; D is unresolved. The CDR3 extends over 15 amino acids. V was shortened by 3 bases and J by 3 bases, with 11 bases between the two germline ends. The germline V gene encodes CDR1 LGHDT and CDR2 YNNKEL (reference sequence). The CDR3 sequence: CASSHDLRYTGELFF. The CDR3 DNA sequence: TGTGCCAGCAGCCACGACCTCCGTTACACCGGGGAGCTGTTTTTT.

The rearrangement uses TRBV12-3 or TRBV12-4 and TRBJ1-2, with a tentative D call TRBD1 (5 bases). The CDR3 has 13 amino acids. V was cut by 2 bases and J by 4 bases, with 8 bases left in between. CDR3 region: CASSLPGRYGYTF. In DNA, the CDR3 is TGTGCCAGCAGTTTACCAGGGCGCTATGGCTACACCTTC.